Each of the 32 T cell receptor beta chains below was sequenced from the same sample in a study of blood T cell repertoires in COVID-19. This table comes from immunoSEQ multiplex PCR, and its TCRdb copy is limited to in-frame clones, with some not included. The table records 310,000 or so clones, 80% to 90% of them present only once. Sequenced sample: PBMCs or T cells enriched from blood (not recorded which). The receptors originated from a woman aged 18-29 years who had recovered from COVID-19.

The chain links TRBV27 to TRBJ2-1; TRBD2 matches 9 bases. This CDR3 spans 14 amino acids. CDR1 MNHEY and CDR2 SMNVEV come from the germline V gene (reference sequence). The V segment lost 3 bases and the J segment 9 bases; nucleotides outside the gene matches: 6. The CDR3 DNA is TGTGCCAGCAGTTTCGGTAGCGGGAGAGGTGAGCAGTTCTTC. This sequence encodes CASSFGSGRGEQFF.

The chain employs TRBV30 and TRBJ1-5; unclear D gene. The CDR3 is 15 residues long. V dropped 2 bases and J dropped 3 bases, with 14 bases sitting between them. Germline assignment: CDR1 GTSNPN and CDR2 SVGIG (reference sequence). In DNA, the CDR3 is TGTGCCTGGAGTAGGTCCCGGACTGTCAATCAGCCCCAGCATTTT. This encodes CAWSRSRTVNQPQHF.

The chain carries TRBV21-1 and TRBJ2-1; the D call TRBD1 from the table was never checked on the DNA. TRBV21-1 is marked as a pseudogene. The CDR3 consists of 11 residues. CDR3 sequence: CAKGQDKGQFF. The CDR3 region has the DNA TGTGCCAAAGGGCAGGACAAGGGGCAGTTCTTC.

To note about this clone: This same CDR3 is encoded by further DNA sequences in the sample. The chain recombines TRBV28 with TRBJ1-5; D is unresolved. V dropped 5 bases and J dropped 6 bases, with 5 bases sitting between them. The CDR3 totals 11 residues. Per the germline V gene, CDR1 is MDHEN and CDR2 is SYDVKM. The CDR3 nucleotides are TGTGCCAGCAGTCTCGGTCAGCCCCAGCATTTT. This translates into CASSLGQPQHF. Full variable domain (rest looked up from reference TRBV28 and TRBJ1-5): DVKVTQSSRYLVKRTGEKVFLECVQDMDHENMFWYRQDPGLGLRLIYFSYDVKMKEKGDIPEGYSVSREKKERFSLILESASTNQTSMYLCASSLGQPQHFGDGTRLSIL.

The V and J genes are TRBV13 and TRBJ2-3; D gene uncertain. The CDR3 consists of 13 residues. CDR1 is PRHDT and CDR2 is FYEKMQ in the germline V gene (reference sequence). V was cut by 5 bases and J by 0 bases, with 6 bases left in between. CDR3 bases: TGTGCCAGCAGCCCCTCTAGCACAGATACGCAGTATTTT. This gives the protein CASSPSSTDTQYF. The full variable domain, its missing parts supplied by reference TRBV13 and TRBJ2-3, is AAGVIQSPRHLIKEKRETATLKCYPIPRHDTVYWYQQGPGQDPQFLISFYEKMQSDKGSIPDRFSAQQFSDYHSELNMSSLELGDSALYFCASSPSSTDTQYFGPGTRLTVL.

V gene TRBV6-5 combines with J gene TRBJ2-7, with 8 bases fitting TRBD1. After removal of 6 bases from V and 7 bases from J, the junction contained 8 bases not matched to a gene. The CDR3 has 13 residues. Per germline, CDR1 MNHEY and CDR2 SVGAGI. CDR3 loop: CASSRGQGREQYF. The CDR3 DNA sequence: TGTGCCAGCAGCCGCGGACAGGGTCGGGAGCAGTACTTC.

The chain is built from TRBV4-1 and TRBJ1-4, with D perhaps matching TRBD1 (6 bases). In germline, CDR1 is MGHRA, CDR2 YSYEKL. This CDR3 contains 14 residues. The V end was cut by 0 bases, the J end by 12 bases, with 14 bases between. The CDR3 sequence: CASSQDATGRELFF. The CDR3 DNA reads TGCGCCAGCAGCCAAGATGCTACAGGGAGGGAACTGTTTTTT.

V gene TRBV3-1 (or the pseudogene TRBV3-2) combines with J gene TRBJ1-5; a possible D gene is TRBD1 (6 bases). Trimming removed 1 base from V and 6 bases from J, with 10 bases in between. CDR3 length: 14 amino acids. Germline CDR1 reads LGHDT; CDR2 reads YNNKEL (reference sequence). CDR3 DNA: TGTGCCAGCAGCCAAGTTAGCAGGGGTCAGCCCCAGCATTTT. Protein sequence: CASSQVSRGQPQHF.

The chain recombines TRBV30 with TRBJ2-1; 7 bases fit TRBD1. V shed 7 bases and J 4 bases; nucleotides not matched to a gene: 7. The length of the CDR3 is 13 residues. Germline V CDR1 and CDR2: GTSNPN, SVGIG (reference sequence). The chain's CDR3 is CAFSRGTYNEQFF. The DNA for the CDR3 is TGTGCCTTCAGCAGGGGGACGTACAATGAGCAGTTCTTC. Filled out from reference TRBV30 and TRBJ2-1, the complete variable domain reads SQTIHQWPATLVQPVGSPLSLECTVEGTSNPNLYWYRQAAGRGLQLLFYSVGIGQISSEVPQNLSASRPQDRQFILSSKKLLLSDSGFYLCAFSRGTYNEQFFGPGTRLTVL.

V usage is TRBV30 and J usage is TRBJ2-2; TRBD1 is a possible D gene (5 bases). The germline gives CDR1 GTSNPN, CDR2 SVGIG (reference sequence). Trimming cost V 0 bases and J 4 bases, with 9 bases left between them. The CDR3 runs 14 residues. CDR3 residues: CAWSVFRATGELFF. The CDR3 DNA follows: TGTGCCTGGAGTGTGTTCAGGGCCACCGGGGAGCTGTTTTTT.

The chain is built from TRBV15 and TRBJ1-4; the D gene is possibly TRBD1 (6 bases). Trimming pared 11 bases from V and 7 bases from J, leaving 17 bases between. CDR3 length: 13 amino acids. The V gene's germline CDR1 is LNHNV and CDR2 YYDKDF (reference sequence). The CDR3 nucleotides read TGTGCCTCTCAGCGGGGGGCAGGTGAAAAACTGTTTTTT. Encoded protein: CASQRGAGEKLFF.

The V gene is TRBV11-1, the J gene TRBJ2-1; 9 nucleotides line up with TRBD1. This CDR3 region has 16 residues. With V trimmed by 3 bases and J by 8 bases, 11 bases remained unmatched. Germline V CDR1 and CDR2: SGHAT, FQDESV (reference sequence). The CDR3 here is CASSFERGTGRDEQFF. DNA of the CDR3: TGTGCCAGCAGCTTTGAACGGGGGACAGGGCGCGATGAGCAGTTCTTC.

The V call is TRBV10-3, the J call TRBJ1-1; the D gene is possibly TRBD1 (5 bases). Deletions cut 0 bases from V and 6 bases from J, with 17 bases between. This CDR3 has 16 amino acids. In germline, CDR1 is ENHRY, CDR2 SYGVKD. The CDR3 loop reads CAISESGGVYSAEAFF. CDR3 nucleotide sequence: TGTGCCATCAGTGAGTCTGGGGGGGTATATTCGGCTGAAGCTTTCTTT.

The table lists this clone with a count of one. The genes are TRBV10-3 and TRBJ1-2, with a tentative D call TRBD1 (6 bases). Germline CDR1 ENHRY, CDR2 SYGVKD. V shed 7 bases and J shed 2 bases, with 11 bases lying between them. The CDR3 spans 13 residues. The DNA of the CDR3 is TGTGCCATCAATCAGGGGCCGAACTATGGCTACACCTTC. Amino acid sequence: CAINQGPNYGYTF.

The chain recombines TRBV7-3 with TRBJ2-3, with D possibly matching TRBD2 (6 bases). V was clipped by 6 bases and J by 4 bases, with 14 bases between them. The V gene's germline CDR1 is SGHTA and CDR2 FQGTGA. The CDR3 is 14 residues long. The CDR3 here is CASSSGTPPDTQYF. The CDR3, as DNA: TGTGCCAGCAGTTCCGGGACTCCCCCAGATACGCAGTATTTT.

The chain carries TRBV19 and TRBJ1-2; D is uncertain. This CDR3 is 16 amino acids long. V was cut by 6 bases and J by 4 bases, with 21 bases left in between. CDR1 LNHDA and CDR2 SQIVND come from the germline V gene (reference sequence). The DNA of the CDR3 is TGTGCCAGTAGCCCGATCGGACTCGATATCCGCTATGGCTACACCTTC. Translation gives CASSPIGLDIRYGYTF.

This clone was seen only once. The chain recombines TRBV14 with TRBJ1-2, with TRBD1 as a possible D gene (5 bases). Germline V lookup: CDR1 SGHDN, CDR2 FVKESK. V was pared by 3 bases and J by 7 bases, with 15 bases between. The CDR3 is 14 residues long. CDR3 sequence reads: CASSHLQAGGGYTF. The CDR3 DNA follows: TGTGCCAGCAGCCACCTTCAGGCCGGGGGTGGCTACACCTTC. Supplemented by reference TRBV14 and TRBJ1-2, the full variable domain reads EAGVTQFPSHSVIEKGQTVTLRCDPISGHDNLYWYRRVMGKEIKFLLHFVKESKQDESGMPNNRFLAERTGGTYSTLKVQPAELEDSGVYFCASSHLQAGGGYTFGSGTRLTVV.

The chain links TRBV7-8 to TRBJ2-2, with 10 bases identical to TRBD2. Germline loops: CDR1 SGHVS, CDR2 FQNEAQ. Trimming cost V 5 bases and J 7 bases; bases outside gene matches: 28. The CDR3 is 22 residues long. DNA of the CDR3: TGTGCCAGCAGCCCACTTTCTCTTAGTCGGGGACTAGCGTCAAGGAACCACGGGGAGCTGTTTTTT. This sequence encodes CASSPLSLSRGLASRNHGELFF. Drawing the rest from reference TRBV7-8 and TRBJ2-2, the complete variable domain is GAGVSQSPRYKVAKRGQDVALRCDPISGHVSLFWYQQALGQGPEFLTYFQNEAQLDKSGLPSDRFFAERPEGSVSTLKIQRTQQEDSAVYLCASSPLSLSRGLASRNHGELFFGEGSRLTVL.

The CDR3 DNA follows: TGTGCCAGCAGCACCGGGAGAGGGGGCCCCACAGATACGCAGTATTTT. Translated, it gives CASSTGRGGPTDTQYF. The chain has TRBV9 and TRBJ2-3; a possible D gene is TRBD1 (7 bases). CDR3 length: 16 residues. In germline, CDR1 is SGDLS, CDR2 YYNGEE. V dropped 4 bases and J dropped 2 bases, with 17 bases sitting between them.

This rearrangement joins TRBV6-5 to TRBJ1-2; TRBD1 aligns across 7 bases. Germline CDR1 is MNHEY and CDR2 is SVGAGI. The CDR3 is 14 residues long. J gave up 5 bases and V 2 bases, and 5 bases lay outside the gene matches. The CDR3 loop is CASSYDRVAYGYTF. The CDR3 bases are TGTGCCAGCAGTTACGACAGGGTTGCGTATGGCTACACCTTC.

The rearrangement uses TRBV7-9 and TRBJ2-1; a weak D match, TRBD2 (7 bases). Germline CDR1 SEHNR, CDR2 FQNEAQ (reference sequence). This CDR3 spans 19 amino acids. Trimming stripped 5 bases from V and 0 bases from J, with 23 bases between. The CDR3 region is CASSKIRTGGPPSYNEQFF. The CDR3 DNA sequence: TGTGCCAGCAGCAAAATACGCACCGGGGGGCCTCCCTCCTACAATGAGCAGTTCTTC.

The gene calls are TRBV7-9 and TRBJ2-3; 9 positions match TRBD2. After removal of 0 bases from V and 2 bases from J, the junction contained 9 bases not matched to a gene. The CDR3 sequence is 18 residues long. Looked up from germline, CDR1 is SEHNR and CDR2 is FQNEAQ (reference sequence). DNA of the CDR3: TGTGCCAGCAGCTTAGCGTTCAGCGGGGGGCCAATCACAGATACGCAGTATTTT. It encodes CASSLAFSGGPITDTQYF.

The chain links TRBV9 to TRBJ2-1; D unclear. The CDR3 totals 14 residues. The germline V gene encodes CDR1 SGDLS and CDR2 YYNGEE. V was trimmed by 2 bases and J by 5 bases, leaving 11 bases between them. CDR3 region: CASSVYYRDNEQFF. In DNA, the CDR3 is TGTGCCAGCAGCGTCTACTACCGGGACAATGAGCAGTTCTTC.

The V and J genes are TRBV20-1 and TRBJ2-4; TRBD2 aligns across 13 bases. Germline V gene lookup returns CDR1 DFQATT and CDR2 SNEGSKA (reference sequence). J lost 7 bases, V lost 3 bases, and 12 bases had no gene match. The CDR3 loop spans 17 amino acids. The CDR3, as DNA: TGCAGTGCTAGTGGGGGACTAGCGGGGCCCGCAGGGAACATTCAGTACTTC. Translated: CSASGGLAGPAGNIQYF.

This clone was observed a single time. The rearrangement links TRBV28 to TRBJ1-2, with 7 bases aligning to TRBD1. This CDR3 is built from 17 residues. Germline values: CDR1 MDHEN, CDR2 SYDVKM. V trimming: 4 bases; J trimming: 4 bases; junction bases outside the gene matches: 15. The CDR3 region has the DNA TGTGCCAGCAGTTCGACATTGGGACAGCTAAGGGTCTATGGCTACACCTTC. Translating it yields CASSSTLGQLRVYGYTF.

The table lists this clone with many counts. The chain has TRBV3-1 (or the pseudogene TRBV3-2) and TRBJ2-3, with 13 bases identical to TRBD2. V dropped 0 bases and J dropped 7; count of bases not matched to a gene: 13. Germline CDR1 reads LGHDT; CDR2 reads YNNKEL (reference sequence). The CDR3 has 19 amino acids. CDR3 sequence: CASSQDLRLAGGSVNTQYF. The CDR3 region has the DNA TGTGCCAGCAGCCAAGATCTCCGACTAGCGGGGGGCTCTGTAAATACGCAGTATTTT.

The chain joins TRBV5-5 to TRBJ1-6; TRBD1 is a possible D gene (5 bases). Germline-derived CDR1 and CDR2 are SGHKS and YYEKEE (reference sequence). This CDR3 is built from 14 residues. Trimming cost V 0 bases and J 7 bases, with 8 bases left between them. CDR3 coding DNA: TGTGCCAGCAGCTTGGAACAGGCCAATTCACCCCTCCACTTT. Translating it yields CASSLEQANSPLHF.

V usage is TRBV2 and J usage is TRBJ1-2; D gene uncertain. Germline V CDR1 and CDR2: SNHLY, FYNNEI. V was clipped by 7 bases and J by 0 bases, with 9 bases between them. The CDR3 contains 13 residues. The CDR3 is CASTATANYGYTF. The CDR3 region has the DNA TGTGCCAGCACCGCAACAGCTAACTATGGCTACACCTTC.

Only one count was recorded for this clone. The CDR3 reads CASSFTHRADGYTF. For the CDR3, the DNA is TGTGCCAGCAGCTTTACTCACAGGGCGGATGGCTACACCTTC. This rearrangement joins TRBV5-4 to TRBJ1-2, with D perhaps matching TRBD1 (6 bases). Trimming removed 2 bases at V and 6 bases at J, with 14 bases between. The CDR3 has 14 amino acids. Germline CDR1 SGHNT, CDR2 YYREEE (reference sequence).

V gene TRBV19 combines with J gene TRBJ2-3; 7 bases fit TRBD2. J gave up 4 bases and V 5 bases, and 6 bases lay outside the gene matches. The germline CDR1 and CDR2 sequences are LNHDA and SQIVND (reference sequence). The CDR3 extends over 14 amino acids. The CDR3 reads CASSPMGGADTQYF. The CDR3 DNA reads TGTGCCAGTAGTCCCATGGGGGGGGCAGATACGCAGTATTTT. Complete variable domain (other parts from reference TRBV19 and TRBJ2-3): DGGITQSPKYLFRKEGQNVTLSCEQNLNHDAMYWYRQDPGQGLRLIYYSQIVNDFQKGDIAEGYSVSREKKESFPLTVTSAQKNPTAFYLCASSPMGGADTQYFGPGTRLTVL.

The chain is built from TRBV29-1 and TRBJ2-7; 7 bases match TRBD1. Trimming at V came to 5 bases and at J to 0 bases, leaving 10 bases not matched to a gene. CDR3 length: 15 amino acids. Germline CDR1 SQVTM, CDR2 ANQGSEA. Here the CDR3 reads CSVYWTGLSSYEQYF. For the CDR3, the DNA is TGCAGCGTTTACTGGACAGGATTGAGCTCCTACGAGCAGTACTTC.

CDR3 protein: CASSYGGGQNEQFF. CDR3 DNA sequence: TGTGCCAGCAGTTATGGGGGGGGGCAAAATGAGCAGTTCTTC. J is TRBJ2-1 and V is TRBV6-5, with a possible D match to TRBD2 (7 bases). This CDR3 is 14 amino acids long. The germline V gene encodes CDR1 MNHEY and CDR2 SVGAGI. Trimming left V 3 bases short and J 7 bases short, with 13 bases between.